The 4 T cell receptor beta chains below come from one sample, sequenced in a study of blood T cell repertoires in COVID-19. Clones were read by immunoSEQ multiplex PCR, and TCRdb kept only the in-frame ones, dropping some. The sample records about 270,000 clones, around nine tenths being singletons. Sequences were obtained from peripheral blood. These TCRs come from a middle-aged man with active or convalescent COVID-19.

The V and J genes are TRBV9 and TRBJ2-7; TRBD1 aligns across 10 bases. Germline-derived CDR1 and CDR2 are SGDLS and YYNGEE. The V and J ends lost 3 bases and 4 bases, in that order; junction bases with no gene match: 13. The CDR3 consists of 17 residues. The CDR3 coding sequence is TGTGCCAGCAGCGGAAGCCCGAGACAGGGGGCCGTTTACGAGCAGTACTTC. It is translated as CASSGSPRQGAVYEQYF.

This clone was counted only a few times. A read error may account for a junction end that differs from germline. The V gene is TRBV7-9, the J gene TRBJ2-7; D is undetermined. The CDR3 is made up of 8 amino acids. CDR1 is SEHNR, CDR2 FQNEAQ, per germline (reference sequence). This CDR3 reads CASSPDIF. The CDR3 DNA sequence: TGTGCCAGCAGCCCCGACATCTTC.

V and J are TRBV9 and TRBJ2-5; perhaps TRBD2 as D (5 bases). Germline V gene data show CDR1 as SGDLS and CDR2 as YYNGEE. The CDR3 loop spans 17 amino acids. V was trimmed by 2 bases and J by 2 bases, leaving 19 bases between them. The CDR3: CASSVTAGSTIQETQYF. CDR3 sequence (DNA): TGTGCCAGCAGCGTTACGGCGGGCAGTACTATACAAGAGACCCAGTACTTC.

The chain couples TRBV19 to TRBJ1-2; D perhaps matches TRBD1 (5 bases). The CDR3 length is 14 residues. Trimming shortened V by 6 bases and J by 4 bases, and 15 bases separated the two germline ends. The germline V gene has CDR1 LNHDA and CDR2 SQIVND (reference sequence). The CDR3 DNA reads as TGTGCCAGTAGCCAGAGTAGGGGCGGCTATGGCTACACCTTC. Its protein product is CASSQSRGGYGYTF.